This T cell receptor beta chain was recorded in a study of CD8 T cells in Susac syndrome. This CDR3 region has 16 residues. CDR1 is SGDLS, CDR2 YYNGEE, per germline. V lost 0 bases and J lost 8, with 17 bases in between. RNA in amounts of 0.5 to 1 ug was reverse transcribed with random hexamers. TCRdb redid the calling of the immunoSEQ multiplex PCR reads with MiXCR, one entry per CDR3 protein. The sample yields roughly 100,000 distinct CDR3 sequences, less than 95% seen once. This clonotype was sampled from a human donor with Susac syndrome. This sequence joins TRBV9 and TRBJ1-4; D might be TRBD1 (5 bases). The sequenced material came from CD8+ T cells from PBMCs. CDR3 loop: CASSVGTFGADEKLFF. Written as DNA, the CDR3 is TGTGCCAGCAGCGTAGGGACGTTCGGGGCAGACGAAAAACTGTTTTTT.